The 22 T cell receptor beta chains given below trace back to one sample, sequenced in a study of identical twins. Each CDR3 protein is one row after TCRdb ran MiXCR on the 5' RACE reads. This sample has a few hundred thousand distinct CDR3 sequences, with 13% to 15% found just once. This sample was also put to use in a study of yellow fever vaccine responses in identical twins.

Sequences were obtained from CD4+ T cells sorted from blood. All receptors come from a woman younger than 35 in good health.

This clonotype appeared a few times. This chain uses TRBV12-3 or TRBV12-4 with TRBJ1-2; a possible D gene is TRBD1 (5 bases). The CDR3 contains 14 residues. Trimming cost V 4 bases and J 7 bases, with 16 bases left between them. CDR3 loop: CASSSGTGGLGYTF. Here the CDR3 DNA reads TGTGCCAGCAGTTCAGGGACGGGGGGTCTTGGCTACACCTTC.

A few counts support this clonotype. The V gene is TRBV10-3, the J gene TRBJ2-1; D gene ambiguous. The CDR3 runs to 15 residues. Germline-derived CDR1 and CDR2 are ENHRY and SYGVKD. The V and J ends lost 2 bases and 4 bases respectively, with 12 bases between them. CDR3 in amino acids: CAISERELGYNEQFF. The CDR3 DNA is TGTGCCATCAGTGAGAGAGAGCTAGGGTACAATGAGCAGTTCTTC.

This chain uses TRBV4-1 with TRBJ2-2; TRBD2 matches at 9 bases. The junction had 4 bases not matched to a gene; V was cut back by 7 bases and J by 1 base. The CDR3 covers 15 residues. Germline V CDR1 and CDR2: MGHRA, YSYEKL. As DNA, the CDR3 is TGCGCCAGCACTAGGACTAGCGTGAACACCGGGGAGCTGTTTTTT. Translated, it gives CASTRTSVNTGELFF.

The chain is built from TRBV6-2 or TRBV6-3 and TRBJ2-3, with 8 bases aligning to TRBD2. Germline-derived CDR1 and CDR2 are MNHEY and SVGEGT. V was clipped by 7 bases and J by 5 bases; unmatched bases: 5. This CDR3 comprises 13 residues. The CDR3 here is CASMAGGKDTQYF. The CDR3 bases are TGTGCCAGCATGGCGGGAGGTAAAGATACGCAGTATTTT.

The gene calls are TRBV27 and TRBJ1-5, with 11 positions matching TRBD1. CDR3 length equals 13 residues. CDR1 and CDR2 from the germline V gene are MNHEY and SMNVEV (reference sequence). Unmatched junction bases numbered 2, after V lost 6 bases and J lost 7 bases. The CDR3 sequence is CASSGQGAQPQHF. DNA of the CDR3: TGTGCCAGCAGCGGACAGGGGGCCCAGCCCCAGCATTTT.

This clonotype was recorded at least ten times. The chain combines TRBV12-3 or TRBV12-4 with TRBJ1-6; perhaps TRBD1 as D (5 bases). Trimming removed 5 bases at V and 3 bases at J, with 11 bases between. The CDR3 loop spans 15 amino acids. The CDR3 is CASSAGGGYNSPLHF. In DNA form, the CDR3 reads TGTGCCAGCAGTGCCGGCGGGGGCTATAATTCACCCCTCCACTTT.

The CDR3 DNA reads as TGCGCCAGCCAAAGACTAGCAGGCACAGATACGCAGTATTTT. It specifies CASQRLAGTDTQYF. J is TRBJ2-3 and V is TRBV10-2; 7 bases are shared with TRBD2. Germline V gives CDR1 WSHSY, CDR2 SAAADI. This CDR3 is 14 amino acids long. The V and J ends lost 8 bases and 1 base, in that order; junction bases with no gene match: 6.

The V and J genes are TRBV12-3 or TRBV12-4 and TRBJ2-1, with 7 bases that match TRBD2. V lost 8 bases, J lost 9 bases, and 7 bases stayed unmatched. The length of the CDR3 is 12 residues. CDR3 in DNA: TGTGCCAGCGCGGGAGTAGGTATTGAGCAGTTCTTC. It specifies CASAGVGIEQFF.

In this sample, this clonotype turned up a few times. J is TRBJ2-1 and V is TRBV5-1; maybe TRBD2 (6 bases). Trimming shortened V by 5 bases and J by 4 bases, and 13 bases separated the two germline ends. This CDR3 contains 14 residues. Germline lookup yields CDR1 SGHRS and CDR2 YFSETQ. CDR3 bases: TGCGCCAGCAGGTCGCGGGAATCATACAATGAGCAGTTCTTC. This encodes CASRSRESYNEQFF.

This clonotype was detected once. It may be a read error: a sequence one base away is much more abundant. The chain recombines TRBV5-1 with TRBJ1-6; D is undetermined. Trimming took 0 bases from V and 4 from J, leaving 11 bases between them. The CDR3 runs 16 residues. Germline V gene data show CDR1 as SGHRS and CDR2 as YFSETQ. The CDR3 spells CASSLGHGVYNSPLHF. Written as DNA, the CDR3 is TGCGCCAGCAGCTTGGGACATGGGGTTTATAATTCACCCCTCCACTTT.

CDR3 coding DNA: TGTGCCAGCAGCAAAGCACTCAGGGGCGTCGGGGAGCTGTTTTTT. As protein: CASSKALRGVGELFF. V and J are TRBV21-1 and TRBJ2-2; the table's D call of TRBD1 was not tested on the DNA. TRBV21-1 is marked as a pseudogene. The length of the CDR3 is 15 residues.

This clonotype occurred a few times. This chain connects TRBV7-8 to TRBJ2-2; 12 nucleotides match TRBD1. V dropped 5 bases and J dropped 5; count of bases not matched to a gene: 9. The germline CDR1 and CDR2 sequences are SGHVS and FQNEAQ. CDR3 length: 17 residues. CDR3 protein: CASSKTRGQGATGELFF. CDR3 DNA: TGTGCCAGCAGCAAAACTAGGGGACAGGGGGCAACCGGGGAGCTGTTTTTT.

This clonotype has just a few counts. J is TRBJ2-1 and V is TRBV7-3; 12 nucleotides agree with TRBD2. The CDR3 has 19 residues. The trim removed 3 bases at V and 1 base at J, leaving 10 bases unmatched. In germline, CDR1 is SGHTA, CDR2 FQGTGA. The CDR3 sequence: CASSFLGTSGSSSYNEQFF. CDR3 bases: TGTGCCAGCAGCTTTCTCGGGACTAGCGGGTCGAGTTCCTACAATGAGCAGTTCTTC.

Here the CDR3 DNA reads TGTGCCAGCAGCTTAATGCCCAGGGTAGGGCTCAACACCGGGGAGCTGTTTTTT. Amino acid sequence: CASSLMPRVGLNTGELFF. The chain joins TRBV7-3 to TRBJ2-2; the D gene is possibly TRBD1 (5 bases). The CDR3 loop spans 18 amino acids. The germline gives CDR1 SGHTA, CDR2 FQGTGA. Trimming removed 1 base from V and 2 bases from J, with 17 bases in between.

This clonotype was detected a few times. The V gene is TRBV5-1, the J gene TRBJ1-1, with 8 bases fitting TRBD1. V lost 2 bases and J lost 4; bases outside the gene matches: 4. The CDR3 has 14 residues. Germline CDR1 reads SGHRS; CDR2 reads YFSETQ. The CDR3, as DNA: TGCGCCAGCAGCTTAACAGGGGGGTCCACTGAAGCTTTCTTT. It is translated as CASSLTGGSTEAFF.

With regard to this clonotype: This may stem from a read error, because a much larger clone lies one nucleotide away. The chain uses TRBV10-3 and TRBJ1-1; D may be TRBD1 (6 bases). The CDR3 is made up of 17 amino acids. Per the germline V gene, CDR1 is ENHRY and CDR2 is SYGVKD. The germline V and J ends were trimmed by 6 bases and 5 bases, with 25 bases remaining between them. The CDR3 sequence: CAISQVLGRGQATEAFF. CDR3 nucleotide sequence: TGTGCCATCAGCCAGGTTTTGGGCAGGGGCCAAGCAACTGAAGCTTTCTTT.

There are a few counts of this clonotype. DNA for the CDR3: TGTGCCAGCAGCCAAGATAAGGGGGTTTGGGCTAGCGGGCCCCGACCCAACAATGAGCAGTTCTTC. Translating it yields CASSQDKGVWASGPRPNNEQFF. The chain couples TRBV14 to TRBJ2-1, with TRBD2 matching 8 bases. The CDR3 is made up of 22 amino acids. Trimming removed 0 bases from V and 5 bases from J; junction bases left unmatched: 24. Germline CDR1 is SGHDN and CDR2 is FVKESK.

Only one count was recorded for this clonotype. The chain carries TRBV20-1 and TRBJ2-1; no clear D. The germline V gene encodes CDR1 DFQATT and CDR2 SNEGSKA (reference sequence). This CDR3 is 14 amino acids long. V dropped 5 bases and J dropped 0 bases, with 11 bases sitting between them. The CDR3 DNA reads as TGCAGTGCTGCGTGGGCCGACTCCTACAATGAGCAGTTCTTC. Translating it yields CSAAWADSYNEQFF.

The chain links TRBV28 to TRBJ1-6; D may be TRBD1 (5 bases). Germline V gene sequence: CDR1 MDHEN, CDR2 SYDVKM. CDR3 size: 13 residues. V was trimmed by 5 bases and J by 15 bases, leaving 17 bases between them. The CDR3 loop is CASSPQGAQRLHF. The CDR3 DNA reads TGTGCCAGCAGTCCCCAAGGGGCCCAGCGCCTCCACTTT.

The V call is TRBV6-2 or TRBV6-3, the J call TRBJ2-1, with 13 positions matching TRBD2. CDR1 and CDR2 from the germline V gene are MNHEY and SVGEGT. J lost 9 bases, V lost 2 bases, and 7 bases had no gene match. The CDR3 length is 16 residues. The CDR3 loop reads CASSYPGLAGETEQFF. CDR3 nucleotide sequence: TGTGCCAGCAGTTACCCTGGACTAGCGGGGGAAACTGAGCAGTTCTTC.

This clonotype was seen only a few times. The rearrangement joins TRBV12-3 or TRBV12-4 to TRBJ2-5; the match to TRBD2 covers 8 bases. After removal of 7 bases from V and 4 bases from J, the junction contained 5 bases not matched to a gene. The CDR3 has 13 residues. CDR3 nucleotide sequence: TGTGCCAGCAAGGGTCGGGGGGGAGAGACCCAGTACTTC. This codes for CASKGRGGETQYF.

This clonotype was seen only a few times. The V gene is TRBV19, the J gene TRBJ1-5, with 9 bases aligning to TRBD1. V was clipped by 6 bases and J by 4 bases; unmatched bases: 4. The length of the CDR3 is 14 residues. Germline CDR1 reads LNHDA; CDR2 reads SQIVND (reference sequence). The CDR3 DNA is TGTGCCAGTAGAACGACAGGGGGAAATCAGCCCCAGCATTTT. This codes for CASRTTGGNQPQHF.